This T cell receptor (beta chain) emerged from a study of control samples from healthy donors and cancer patients. Trimming left V 10 bases short and J 2 bases short, with 11 bases between. The germline CDR1 and CDR2 sequences are MDHEN and SYDVKM. The CDR3 has 12 residues. The repertoire was sequenced with immunoSEQ multiplex PCR; TCRdb's copy has only in-frame clones and lacks some. There are about 34,000 clones in the sample; 86% occur only once, and 1.6% lies in the top ten. This TCR came from a woman aged 40 to 50 with lung cancer. The gene calls are TRBV28 and TRBJ1-2; D is possibly TRBD1 (6 bases). The sample was PBMCs. The CDR3 loop reads CAITTGNYGYTF. In nucleotides, the CDR3 is TGTGCCATCACTACAGGGAACTATGGCTACACCTTC.